This TCR beta chain came from a study of T cell repertoires in ileal Crohn's disease. Generated by immunoSEQ multiplex PCR, the TCRdb table keeps only in-frame clones and is missing some. The sample has some 4,300 clones, 76% seen once. V shed 3 bases, J shed 5 bases, and the junction held 9 bases outside the gene matches. The V gene's germline CDR1 is MNHEY and CDR2 SMNVEV (reference sequence). The CDR3 sequence is 15 residues long. The specimen was ileal tissue. This rearrangement joins TRBV27 to TRBJ2-7, with TRBD2 identical over 8 bases. The receptor's source is an adult with Crohn's disease. CDR3 sequence reads: CASSLGAREVDEQYF. As DNA, the CDR3 is TGTGCCAGCAGTTTGGGGGCGCGGGAGGTTGACGAGCAGTACTTC.